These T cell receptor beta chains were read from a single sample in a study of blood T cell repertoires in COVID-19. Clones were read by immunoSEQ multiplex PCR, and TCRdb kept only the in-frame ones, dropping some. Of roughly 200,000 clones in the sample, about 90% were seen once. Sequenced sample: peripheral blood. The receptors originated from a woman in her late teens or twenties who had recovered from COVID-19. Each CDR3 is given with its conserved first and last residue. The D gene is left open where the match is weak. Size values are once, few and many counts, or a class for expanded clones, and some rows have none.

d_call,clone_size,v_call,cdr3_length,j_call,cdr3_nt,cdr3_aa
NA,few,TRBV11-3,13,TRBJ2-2,TGTGCCAGCAGCTTCGCCGGCGGCGGGGAGCTGTTTTTT,CASSFAGGGELFF
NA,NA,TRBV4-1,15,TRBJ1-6,TGCGCCAGCAGCCAAGATCAGGCTTGGGATTCACCCCTCCACTTT,CASSQDQAWDSPLHF
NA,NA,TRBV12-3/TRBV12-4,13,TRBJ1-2,TGTGCCGGTTCCGAGGGACACTTCTATGGCTACACCTTC,CAGSEGHFYGYTF
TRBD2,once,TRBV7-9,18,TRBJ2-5,TGTGCCAGCAGCTTCCGACTAGCGGGAGTGCTGTACCAAGAGACCCAGTACTTC,CASSFRLAGVLYQETQYF
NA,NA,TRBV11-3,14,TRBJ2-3,TGTGCCAGCAGCTTAGCCTCGGTAGCAGATACGCAGTATTTT,CASSLASVADTQYF
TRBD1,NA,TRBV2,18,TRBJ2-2,TGTGCCAGCAGTGAAGGACAGGGAGCATCCTCGAACACCGGGGAGCTGTTTTTT,CASSEGQGASSNTGELFF
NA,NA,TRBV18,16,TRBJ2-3,TGTGCCAGCTCACCTCGGGACTTTCCCTCGGCAGATACGCAGTATTTT,CASSPRDFPSADTQYF
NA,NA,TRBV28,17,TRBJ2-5,TGTGCCAGCAGTTTCCCCTCGGACACCACCACCCAAGAGACCCAGTACTTC,CASSFPSDTTTQETQYF
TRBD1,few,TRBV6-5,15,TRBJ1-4,TGTGCCAGCAGTTACGCGGGACAGAAGATTGAAAAACTGTTTTTT,CASSYAGQKIEKLFF
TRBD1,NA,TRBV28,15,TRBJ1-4,TGTGCCAGCACGGAGACCGGGACAGGGCGAGAAAAACTGTTTTTT,CASTETGTGREKLFF
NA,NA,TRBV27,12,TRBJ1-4,TGTGCCAGCGGTTGGACTACTGAAAAACTGTTTTTT,CASGWTTEKLFF
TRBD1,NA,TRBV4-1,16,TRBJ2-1,TGCGCCAGCAGCCACCCGGACAGGGCCCCTTACAATGAGCAGTTCTTC,CASSHPDRAPYNEQFF
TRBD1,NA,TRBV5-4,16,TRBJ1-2,TGTGCCAGCAGCTTGGGACAGGGGCGTCCCCGCTATGGCTACACCTTC,CASSLGQGRPRYGYTF
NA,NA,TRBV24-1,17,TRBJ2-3,TGTGCCACCAGTGATTTGGATGTGGCTAGCGAGGGAGATACGCAGTATTTT,CATSDLDVASEGDTQYF
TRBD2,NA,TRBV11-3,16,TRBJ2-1,TGTGCCAGCAGCCTCAGGGGACTAGCGGCCCACAATGAGCAGTTCTTC,CASSLRGLAAHNEQFF
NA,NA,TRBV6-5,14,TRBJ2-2,TGTGCCAGCAAGCGGGCAGTGAACACCGGGGAGCTGTTTTTT,CASKRAVNTGELFF
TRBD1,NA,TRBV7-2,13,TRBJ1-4,TGTGCCAGCAGCCGGACAGGGATTGAAAAACTGTTTTTT,CASSRTGIEKLFF
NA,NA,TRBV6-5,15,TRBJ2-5,TGTGCCAGCAGTTACTCGGAGGGGGCCTGGGAGACCCAGTACTTC,CASSYSEGAWETQYF
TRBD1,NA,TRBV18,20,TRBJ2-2,TGTGCCAGCTCACCATTTGGTGGCCCGACAGGGGAAGTTAACACCGGGGAGCTGTTTTTT,CASSPFGGPTGEVNTGELFF
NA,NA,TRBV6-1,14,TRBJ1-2,TGTGCCAGCAGTGAGGGGGGGGGATTATATGGCTACACCTTC,CASSEGGGLYGYTF
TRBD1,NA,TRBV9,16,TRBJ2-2,TGTGCCAGCAGCGTAGAGGGACAGGTGTGGGCCGGGGAGCTGTTTTTT,CASSVEGQVWAGELFF
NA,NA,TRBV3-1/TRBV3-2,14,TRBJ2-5,TGTGCCAGCGGACACAGGGCATTCCAAGAGACCCAGTACTTC,CASGHRAFQETQYF
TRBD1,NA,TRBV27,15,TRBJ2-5,TGTGCCAGCGGGACACCGGGACAGGGTGACGCGACCCAGTACTTC,CASGTPGQGDATQYF
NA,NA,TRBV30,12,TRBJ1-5,TGTGCCTGGCGGCAGGGGAATCAGCCCCAGCATTTT,CAWRQGNQPQHF
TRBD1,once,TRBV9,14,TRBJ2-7,TGTGCCAGCAGCGCCGGGACAGGGTTCAACGAGCAGTACTTC,CASSAGTGFNEQYF
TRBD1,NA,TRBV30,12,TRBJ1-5,TGTGCCTGGAACACAGGGGGCGGGCCCCAGCATTTT,CAWNTGGGPQHF
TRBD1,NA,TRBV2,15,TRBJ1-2,TGTGCCAGCATTCTCGGACAGGGTAAAGTTGAAGGCTACACCTTC,CASILGQGKVEGYTF
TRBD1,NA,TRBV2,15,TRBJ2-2,TGTGCCAGCCGTCAACAGGGGGCAAGAACCGGGGAGCTGTTTTTT,CASRQQGARTGELFF
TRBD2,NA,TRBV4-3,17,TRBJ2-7,TGCGCCAGCAGCCAAGATGGGGGGGGGAAACAGTCTGACGAGCAGTACTTC,CASSQDGGGKQSDEQYF
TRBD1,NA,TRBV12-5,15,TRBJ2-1,TGTGCTAGTGGTTGGGCCGGGACAGGGCACAATGAGCAGTTCTTC,CASGWAGTGHNEQFF
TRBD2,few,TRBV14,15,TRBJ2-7,TGTGCCAGCAGCCAACGGACTAGCGGGAGTGCCGAGCAGTACTTC,CASSQRTSGSAEQYF
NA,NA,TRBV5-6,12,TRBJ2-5,TGTGCCAGCAGCTTGGGGCCAGAGACCCAGTACTTC,CASSLGPETQYF
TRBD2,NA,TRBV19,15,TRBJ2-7,TGTGCCAGTAGTATAGGGCTAGCGGCGGCCTACGAGCAGTACTTC,CASSIGLAAAYEQYF
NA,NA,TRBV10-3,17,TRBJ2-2,TGTGCCATCAGTGAGTCGCCCCCAGGGCACGGCACCGGGGAGCTGTTTTTT,CAISESPPGHGTGELFF
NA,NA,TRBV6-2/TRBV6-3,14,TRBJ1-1,TGTGCCAGCAGTTCCCGACTCCTCGCGGGTGAAGCTTTCTTT,CASSSRLLAGEAFF
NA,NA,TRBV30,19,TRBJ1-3,TGTGCCTGGAGTGTACGAACCTTTACGGGGAACCCCTCTGGAAACACCATATATTTT,CAWSVRTFTGNPSGNTIYF
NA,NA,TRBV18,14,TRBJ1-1,TGTGCCAGCTCGCCGGGGTTGGTGAACACTGAAGCTTTCTTT,CASSPGLVNTEAFF
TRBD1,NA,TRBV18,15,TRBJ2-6,TGTGCCAGCTCACTCGACAGGGGTGGGGCCAACGTCCTGACTTTC,CASSLDRGGANVLTF
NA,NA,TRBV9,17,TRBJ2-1,TGTGCCAGCAGCGTGGGGGGACTCCCCCTTTTTTACAATGAGCAGTTCTTC,CASSVGGLPLFYNEQFF
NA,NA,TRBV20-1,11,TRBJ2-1,TGCAGTGGTGATAGCGAGAATGAGCAGTTCTTC,CSGDSENEQFF
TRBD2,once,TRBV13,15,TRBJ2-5,TGTGCCAGCAGCCGTGGACTAGCGGAACAAGAGACCCAGTACTTC,CASSRGLAEQETQYF
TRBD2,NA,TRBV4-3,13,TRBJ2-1,TGCGCCAGCAGCCAGACTAGCGGCAATGAGCAGTTCTTC,CASSQTSGNEQFF
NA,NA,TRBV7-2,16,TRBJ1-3,TGTGCCAGCAGCCGCGGGGGAGACAGCTCTGGAAACACCATATATTTT,CASSRGGDSSGNTIYF
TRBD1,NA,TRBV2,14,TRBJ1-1,TGTGCCAGATACAACACAGGGGGGGAACATGAAGCTTTCTTT,CARYNTGGEHEAFF
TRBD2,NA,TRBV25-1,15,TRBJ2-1,TGTGCCAGCGGATCCAGCGGGAGCTCCTACAATGAGCAGTTCTTC,CASGSSGSSYNEQFF
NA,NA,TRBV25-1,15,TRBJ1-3,TGTGCCAGCAGTGATGCGACAGAGAGGAGCAACACCATATATTTT,CASSDATERSNTIYF
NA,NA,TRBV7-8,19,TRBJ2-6,TGTGCCAGCAGTATACAACCGGGATCCCCCGTCTCTGGGGCCAACGTCCTGACTTTC,CASSIQPGSPVSGANVLTF
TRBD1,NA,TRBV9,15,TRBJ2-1,TGTGCCAGCAGCGTAGCCGGTGGACAGGGCAATGAGCAGTTCTTC,CASSVAGGQGNEQFF
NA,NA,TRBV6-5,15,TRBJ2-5,TGTGCCAGCAGTTACTCGTCGGACAGCCTAGAGACCCAGTACTTC,CASSYSSDSLETQYF
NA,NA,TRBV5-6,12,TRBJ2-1,TGTGCCAGCAGCTTGGCAGGGAATGAGCAGTTCTTC,CASSLAGNEQFF
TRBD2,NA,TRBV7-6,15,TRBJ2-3,TGTGCCAGCAGCACAGCGGCGGGAGGAACAGATACGCAGTATTTT,CASSTAAGGTDTQYF
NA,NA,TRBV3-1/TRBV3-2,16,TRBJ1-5,TGTGCCAGCAGCCAAGGCGTACAGGGAAACCTTCAGCCCCAGCATTTT,CASSQGVQGNLQPQHF
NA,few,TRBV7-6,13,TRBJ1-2,TGTGCCAGCAGCGCGGGGTTAAACTATGGCTACACCTTC,CASSAGLNYGYTF
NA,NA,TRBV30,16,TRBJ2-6,TGTGCCCCCAAAATAGCGGTCCACTCTGGGGCCAACGTCCTGACTTTC,CAPKIAVHSGANVLTF
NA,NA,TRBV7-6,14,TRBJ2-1,TGTGCCAGCAGCCACAGGGTAGTTCTCGATGAGCAGTTCTTC,CASSHRVVLDEQFF
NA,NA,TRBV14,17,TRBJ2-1,TGTGCCAGCAGCCAAGGGCGGCGGCGGCTCCGAGAAAATGAGCAGTTCTTC,CASSQGRRRLRENEQFF